These T cell receptor beta chains were read from a single sample in a study of radiotherapy plus CTLA-4 blockade in lung cancer. Sequencing used immunoSEQ multiplex PCR; TCRdb keeps in-frame clones, though not all of them. The sample includes around 30,000 clones, approximately 77% of them seen just once. The sequencing here drew on peripheral blood, taken from a patient treated with radiotherapy plus ipilimumab. These TCRs come from a human donor with non-small cell lung cancer whose response to radiotherapy plus ipilimumab could not be evaluated. The CDR3 runs from the conserved cysteine through the conserved F or W. The D gene is left open where the match is weak. A clone size is listed for some rows: how often the clone was seen (once, few, many), or a class if it is expanded.

cdr3_nt,cdr3_aa,d_call,clone_size,j_call,v_call
TGCGCCAGCAGCTTGGACGGGGTGACTGGAAACACCATATATTTT,CASSLDGVTGNTIYF,.,.,TRBJ1-3,TRBV5-1
TGTGCCAGCAGCTTATTACAGGGGAGAAGCTACACCTTC,CASSLLQGRSYTF,TRBD1,.,TRBJ1-2,TRBV5-4
TGTGCCAGCAGTGGCCTAGCGGGAGGGCCTCCCTACGAGCAGTACTTC,CASSGLAGGPPYEQYF,TRBD2,.,TRBJ2-7,TRBV6-1
TGTGCCACCAGCAACCCAGGCCATACTGAAAAACTGTTTTTT,CATSNPGHTEKLFF,.,few,TRBJ1-4,TRBV15
TGTGCCAGCAGACCCTTTACGGTGGAGACTGAAGCTTTCTTT,CASRPFTVETEAFF,.,.,TRBJ1-1,TRBV2
TGTGCCAGTAGTACATGGGGGACTAGCGGGAGGGCCCATGAGCAGTTCTTC,CASSTWGTSGRAHEQFF,TRBD2,.,TRBJ2-1,TRBV19
TGTGCCAGCTCATCAAACCTTGGGACAGGGGGCCGACCCAGTGGCTACACCTTC,CASSSNLGTGGRPSGYTF,TRBD1,.,TRBJ1-2,TRBV18
TGTGCCAGCAGCCCAGGACAGGGATACCGTGGCTACACCTTC,CASSPGQGYRGYTF,TRBD1,.,TRBJ1-2,TRBV5-4
TGCGCCAGCAGGAAGGACAGCGGCTATGGCTACACCTTC,CASRKDSGYGYTF,.,.,TRBJ1-2,TRBV5-1
TGTGCCAGCAGTTCCTCCCTAGGGGGGGAAAATCAGCCCCAGCATTTT,CASSSSLGGENQPQHF,.,.,TRBJ1-5,TRBV28
TGTGCCAGCAGTTCTCGACAGGGAGTCGGGCAGTACTTC,CASSSRQGVGQYF,TRBD1,.,TRBJ2-7,TRBV6-5
TGTGCCAGCAGCGTAGGTAACAGGATAAACACTGAAGCTTTCTTT,CASSVGNRINTEAFF,.,.,TRBJ1-1,TRBV9
TGTGCCAGCAGCTTAAGGGACAGGGACAATCAGCCCCAGCATTTT,CASSLRDRDNQPQHF,TRBD1,.,TRBJ1-5,TRBV7-2
TGTGCCAGCAGCTCCCAGGGACTAGCGGGAGGATACGAGCAGTACTTC,CASSSQGLAGGYEQYF,TRBD2,few,TRBJ2-7,TRBV7-3
TGTGCCAGCAGCCGCAGCAGACTAGTTTACAATGAGCAGTTCTTC,CASSRSRLVYNEQFF,.,.,TRBJ2-1,TRBV27
TGTGCCAGCAGCCGAGACAGGGGGGAGACCCAGTACTTC,CASSRDRGETQYF,TRBD1,.,TRBJ2-5,TRBV7-7
TGTGCCAGCGTCCCGGGATCGAACACCGGGGAGCTGTTTTTT,CASVPGSNTGELFF,.,.,TRBJ2-2,TRBV7-8
TGTGCCAGCAAGACCAGGGTAATCTTCTTAGGCTACACCTTC,CASKTRVIFLGYTF,.,.,TRBJ1-2,TRBV2
TGCAGCGTTGAAGGAGGACTTGGGTCCTCCGAGCAGTACTTC,CSVEGGLGSSEQYF,.,.,TRBJ2-7,TRBV29-1
TGTGCCAGCAGCCCGGGACAGGGGTTAGTGGCTTTCTTT,CASSPGQGLVAFF,TRBD1,.,TRBJ1-1,TRBV7-6
TGTGCCATCAGTGCCCTAGCGGTGGGGGGAGAGACCCAGTACTTC,CAISALAVGGETQYF,TRBD2,.,TRBJ2-5,TRBV10-3
TGTGCCAGCAGCTTACAGGGGATGAGAACAGATACGCAGTATTTT,CASSLQGMRTDTQYF,TRBD1,.,TRBJ2-3,TRBV5-8
TGCGCCAGCAGCCAACCAGTTACAACTAATGAAAAACTGTTTTTT,CASSQPVTTNEKLFF,.,.,TRBJ1-4,TRBV4-1
TGCGCCAGCAGCCGCGGGGCAGAGCAGTACTTC,CASSRGAEQYF,.,few,TRBJ2-7,TRBV4-1
TGTGCCACCCTCATACAGGGTATGAACACTGAAGCTTTCTTT,CATLIQGMNTEAFF,.,.,TRBJ1-1,TRBV6-1
TGTGCCAGCTCCCCGGGGGGGACCTATAATTCACCCCTCCACTTT,CASSPGGTYNSPLHF,.,few,TRBJ1-6,TRBV7-9
TGTGCCACCAAAAGCGGGGGGCGGAGAACCGGGGAGCTGTTTTTT,CATKSGGRRTGELFF,TRBD2,.,TRBJ2-2,TRBV27
TGTGCCAGCAGCAGACAGAAGGGCCTCTACGAGCAGTACTTC,CASSRQKGLYEQYF,.,.,TRBJ2-7,TRBV6-1
TGTGCCAGCACCATGACTCCCTCGGGCACAGATACGCAGTATTTT,CASTMTPSGTDTQYF,.,.,TRBJ2-3,TRBV5-5
TGTGCCAGCAGCATCCGGACCGGGACACCCTCCTACGAGCAGTACTTC,CASSIRTGTPSYEQYF,.,few,TRBJ2-7,TRBV7-2
TGTGCCAGCAGCTTAGTCGGCGGGAGGACTCCGGGAGATACGCAGTATTTT,CASSLVGGRTPGDTQYF,TRBD2,.,TRBJ2-3,TRBV11-2
TGTGCCAGCAGCTTAACTCCTAGCGGGATTTACGAGCAGTACTTC,CASSLTPSGIYEQYF,TRBD2,few,TRBJ2-7,TRBV5-5
TGTGCCAGCAGCTTGCCCGGGGGGCCCCAGCATTTT,CASSLPGGPQHF,.,.,TRBJ1-5,TRBV5-6
TGTGCCAGCAGCGTGATGGACAGGGGGAACACTGAAGCTTTCTTT,CASSVMDRGNTEAFF,TRBD1,.,TRBJ1-1,TRBV9
TGTGCCAGCAGCAGAGACCTTAGCGGGACGGACTTC,CASSRDLSGTDF,TRBD2,.,TRBJ2-7,TRBV11-2
TGTGCCAGCAGAAAGACGGGACAGAGCTCTGGAAACACCATATATTTT,CASRKTGQSSGNTIYF,TRBD1,few,TRBJ1-3,TRBV28
TGTGCCAGCTCACCCCTTTCGACTAGCGCATACAATGAGCAGTTCTTC,CASSPLSTSAYNEQFF,TRBD2,.,TRBJ2-1,TRBV18
TGTGCCAGCAGCGTAGCCCCCACACAGGGGGCTGGGGGCTACACCTTC,CASSVAPTQGAGGYTF,TRBD1,.,TRBJ1-2,TRBV9
TGTGCCAGCAGCCCTTACAGGGGAAGTAACAATGAGCAGTTCTTC,CASSPYRGSNNEQFF,TRBD1,.,TRBJ2-1,TRBV5-5
TGCAGCGGCCTACAGGGGGCGCTTCTCACCGGGGAGCTGTTTTTT,CSGLQGALLTGELFF,TRBD1,.,TRBJ2-2,TRBV29-1
TGTGCCAGCTCACCACCTGGACAGGGAAGCTATGGCTACACCTTC,CASSPPGQGSYGYTF,TRBD1,.,TRBJ1-2,TRBV18
TGTGCCAGCAGTTACCAGCGCCTTACGAGCTCAGATACGCAGTATTTT,CASSYQRLTSSDTQYF,.,.,TRBJ2-3,TRBV6-6
TGTGCTAGTGCCGCATCTCCAGGGGTCTACGAGCAGTACTTC,CASAASPGVYEQYF,.,.,TRBJ2-7,TRBV12-5
TGTGCCAGCAGCTTCCGGGACAACTCCTACAATGAGCAGTTCTTC,CASSFRDNSYNEQFF,.,.,TRBJ2-1,TRBV5-5
TGCGCCAGCAGCCAATCGACAGGTCGGACTGAAGCTTTCTTT,CASSQSTGRTEAFF,.,.,TRBJ1-1,TRBV5-1
TGTGCCAGCAGCCTTTCACTAGCGGGAGCCTACAATGAGCAGTTCTTC,CASSLSLAGAYNEQFF,TRBD2,.,TRBJ2-1,TRBV7-9
TGTGCCAGCAGCTTAGCGACAGCCTACGAGCAGTACTTC,CASSLATAYEQYF,.,.,TRBJ2-7,TRBV7-2
TGTGCCAGCGGAGCAGGGATTGTAGGCTCCTACGAGCAGTACTTC,CASGAGIVGSYEQYF,.,.,TRBJ2-7,TRBV28
TGTGCCAGCAGCCCGTTAGGGACAGCAAATGAAAAACTGTTTTTT,CASSPLGTANEKLFF,TRBD1,.,TRBJ1-4,TRBV7-9
TGTGCCAGCACCCGGACAGCGAACACTGAAGCTTTCTTT,CASTRTANTEAFF,.,medium-sized,TRBJ1-1,TRBV11-2
TGTGCCAGCAGCTCTGCAGGGAAGAATGAGCAGTTCTTC,CASSSAGKNEQFF,.,few,TRBJ2-1,TRBV7-2
TGCGCCAGCAGCTTGGCTACCGGGGAGCTGTTTTTT,CASSLATGELFF,.,few,TRBJ2-2,TRBV5-1
TGTGCCACCAGCACGAGGACCCACAGGGGCACAGATACGCAGTATTTT,CATSTRTHRGTDTQYF,.,.,TRBJ2-3,TRBV15